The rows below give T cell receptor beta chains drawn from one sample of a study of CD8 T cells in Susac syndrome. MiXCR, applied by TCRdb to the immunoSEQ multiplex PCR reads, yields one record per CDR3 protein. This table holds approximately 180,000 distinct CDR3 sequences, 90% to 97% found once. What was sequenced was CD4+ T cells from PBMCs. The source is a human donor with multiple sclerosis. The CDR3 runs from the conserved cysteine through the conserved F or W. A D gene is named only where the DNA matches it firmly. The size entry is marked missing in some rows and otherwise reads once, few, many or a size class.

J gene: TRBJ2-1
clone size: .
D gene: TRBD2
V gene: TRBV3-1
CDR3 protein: CASSRGSGGRWDEQFF
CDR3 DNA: TGTGCCAGCAGTCGAGGTAGCGGGGGGCGGTGGGATGAGCAGTTCTTC

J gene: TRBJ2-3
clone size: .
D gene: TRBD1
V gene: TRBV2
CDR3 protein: CASSRTGGAYTQYF
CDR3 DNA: TGTGCCAGCAGCAGGACAGGGGGCGCATATACGCAGTATTTT

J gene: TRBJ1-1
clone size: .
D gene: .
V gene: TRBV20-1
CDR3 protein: CSASRQQGDTEAFF
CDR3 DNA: TGCAGTGCTAGTCGGCAACAGGGAGACACTGAAGCTTTCTTT

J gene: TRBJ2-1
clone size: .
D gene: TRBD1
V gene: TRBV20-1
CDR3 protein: CSARDLRDRLSPSSYNEQFF
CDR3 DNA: TGCAGTGCTAGAGACCTCCGGGACAGGCTCTCCCCAAGCTCCTACAATGAGCAGTTCTTC

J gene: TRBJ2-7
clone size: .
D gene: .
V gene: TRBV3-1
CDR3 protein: CASRPQGGSSYEQYF
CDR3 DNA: TGTGCCAGCAGACCACAGGGAGGGAGCTCCTACGAGCAGTACTTC

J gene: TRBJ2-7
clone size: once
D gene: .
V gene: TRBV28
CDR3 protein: CASNGQLYEQYF
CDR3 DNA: TGTGCCAGCAACGGACAGCTCTACGAGCAGTACTTC

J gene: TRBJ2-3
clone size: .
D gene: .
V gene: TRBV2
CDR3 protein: CASSDDLTDTQYF
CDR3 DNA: TGTGCCAGCAGTGATGACCTCACAGATACGCAGTATTTT

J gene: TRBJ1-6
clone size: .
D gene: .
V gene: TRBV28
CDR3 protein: CASSLVLGYNSPLHF
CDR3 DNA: TGTGCCAGCAGTCTTGTTCTGGGCTATAATTCACCCCTCCACTTT

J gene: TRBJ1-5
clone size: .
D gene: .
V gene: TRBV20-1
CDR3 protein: CSANVKGHQPQHF
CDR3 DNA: TGCAGTGCTAACGTCAAGGGACATCAGCCCCAGCATTTT

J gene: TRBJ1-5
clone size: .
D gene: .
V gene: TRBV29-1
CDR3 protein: CSVGQGTYRPQHF
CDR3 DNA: TGCAGCGTTGGTCAGGGAACCTATCGGCCCCAGCATTTT

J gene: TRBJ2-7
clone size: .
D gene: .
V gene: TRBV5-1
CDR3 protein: CASSLSSDGDPYEQYF
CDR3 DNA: TGCGCCAGCAGCTTGTCGTCTGACGGGGACCCCTACGAGCAGTACTTC

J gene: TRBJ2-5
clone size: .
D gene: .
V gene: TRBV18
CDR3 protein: CASSPSGGSETQYF
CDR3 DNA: TGTGCCAGCTCACCTAGTGGCGGTTCGGAGACCCAGTACTTC

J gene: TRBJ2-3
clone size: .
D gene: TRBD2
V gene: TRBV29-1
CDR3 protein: CSVDSTSGGAGDTQYF
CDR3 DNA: TGCAGCGTTGACTCCACCAGCGGGGGGGCAGGAGATACGCAGTATTTT

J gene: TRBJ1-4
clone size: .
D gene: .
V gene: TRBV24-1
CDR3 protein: CATSDPSDPNEKLFF
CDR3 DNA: TGTGCCACCTCCGATCCATCGGACCCTAATGAAAAACTGTTTTTT

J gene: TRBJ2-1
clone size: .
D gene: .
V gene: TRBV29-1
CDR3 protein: CSVEGGDSSYNEQFF
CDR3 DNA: TGCAGCGTTGAAGGGGGGGACAGCTCCTACAATGAGCAGTTCTTC

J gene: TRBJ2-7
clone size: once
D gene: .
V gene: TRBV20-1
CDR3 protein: CSARDLPRGEQYF
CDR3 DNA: TGCAGTGCCCGGGACCTACCACGGGGAGAGCAGTACTTC

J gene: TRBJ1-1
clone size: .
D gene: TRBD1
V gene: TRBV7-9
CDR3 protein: CASSGRLTGTLNTEAFF
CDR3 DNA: TGTGCCAGCAGCGGCCGTCTGACAGGGACCTTGAACACTGAAGCTTTCTTT

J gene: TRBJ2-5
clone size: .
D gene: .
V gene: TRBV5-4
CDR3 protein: CASSLGTEETQYF
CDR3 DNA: TGTGCCAGCAGCTTGGGGACAGAAGAGACCCAGTACTTC

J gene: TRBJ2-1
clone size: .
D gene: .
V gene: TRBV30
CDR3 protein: CAWARGHSSYNEQFF
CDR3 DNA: TGTGCCTGGGCAAGGGGTCACAGCTCCTACAATGAGCAGTTCTTC

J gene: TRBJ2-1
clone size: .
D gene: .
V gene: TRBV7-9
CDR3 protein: CASSWNTGEEQFF
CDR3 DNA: TGTGCCAGCAGCTGGAACACCGGAGAGGAGCAGTTCTTC

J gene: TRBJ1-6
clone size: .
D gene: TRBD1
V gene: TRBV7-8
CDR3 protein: CASSLAVGTVPNSPLHF
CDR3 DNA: TGTGCCAGCAGCTTAGCCGTAGGGACAGTCCCTAATTCACCCCTCCACTTT

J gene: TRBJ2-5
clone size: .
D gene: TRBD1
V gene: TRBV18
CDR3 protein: CASAPGGRMETQYF
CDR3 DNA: TGTGCCAGCGCCCCAGGGGGACGGATGGAGACCCAGTACTTC

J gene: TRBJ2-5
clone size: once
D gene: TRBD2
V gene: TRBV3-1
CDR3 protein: CASSQEASGEETQYF
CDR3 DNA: TGTGCCAGCAGCCAAGAGGCTAGCGGGGAAGAGACCCAGTACTTC

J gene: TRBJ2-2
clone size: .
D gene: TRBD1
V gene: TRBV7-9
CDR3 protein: CASSFAQGASGELFF
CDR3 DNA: TGTGCCAGCAGCTTTGCACAGGGGGCGTCCGGGGAGCTGTTTTTT

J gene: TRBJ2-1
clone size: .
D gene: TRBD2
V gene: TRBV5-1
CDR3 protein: CASSSGDTRRGEQFF
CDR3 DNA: TGCGCCAGCAGTAGCGGGGACACGCGACGGGGTGAGCAGTTCTTC

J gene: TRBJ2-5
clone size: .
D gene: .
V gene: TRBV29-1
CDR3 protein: CSVAVRVRETQYF
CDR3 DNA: TGCAGCGTAGCTGTCAGGGTTCGGGAGACCCAGTACTTC

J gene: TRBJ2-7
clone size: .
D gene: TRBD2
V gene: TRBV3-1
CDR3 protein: CASSQGLAAYEQYF
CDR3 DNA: TGTGCCAGCAGCCAAGGACTAGCCGCCTACGAGCAGTACTTC

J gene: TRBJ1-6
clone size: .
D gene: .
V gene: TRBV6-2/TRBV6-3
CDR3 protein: CASSYTPGPLHF
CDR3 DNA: TGTGCCAGCAGTTACACCCCCGGACCCCTCCACTTT

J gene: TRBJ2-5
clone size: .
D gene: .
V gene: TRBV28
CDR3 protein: CASRDTSGRVPWETQYF
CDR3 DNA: TGTGCCAGCAGGGACACTTCGGGCAGGGTCCCGTGGGAGACCCAGTACTTC

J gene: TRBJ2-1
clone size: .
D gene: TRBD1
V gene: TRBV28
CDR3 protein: CASSQPGQGMNEQFF
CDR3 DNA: TGTGCCAGCAGTCAGCCGGGACAGGGAATGAATGAGCAGTTCTTC

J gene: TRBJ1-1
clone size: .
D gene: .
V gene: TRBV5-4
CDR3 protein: CASTLGVAMNTEAFF
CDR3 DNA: TGTGCCAGCACCTTGGGGGTCGCCATGAACACTGAAGCTTTCTTT

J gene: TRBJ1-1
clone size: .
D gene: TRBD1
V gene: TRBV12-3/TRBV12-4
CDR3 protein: CASTPSGTVQTFF
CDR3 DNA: TGTGCCAGCACTCCTTCCGGGACAGTACAAACTTTCTTT

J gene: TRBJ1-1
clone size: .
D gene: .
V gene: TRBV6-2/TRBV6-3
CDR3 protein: CASSPLPRPEAFF
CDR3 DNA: TGTGCCAGCTCCCCACTTCCTCGCCCTGAAGCTTTCTTT

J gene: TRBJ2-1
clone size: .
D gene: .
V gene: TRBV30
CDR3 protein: CAWIGAESSYNEQFF
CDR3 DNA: TGTGCCTGGATAGGGGCTGAAAGCTCCTACAATGAGCAGTTCTTC

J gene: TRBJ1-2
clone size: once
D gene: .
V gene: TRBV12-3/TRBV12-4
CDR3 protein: CASSTGYYGYTF
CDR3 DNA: TGTGCCAGCAGTACAGGGTACTATGGCTACACCTTC

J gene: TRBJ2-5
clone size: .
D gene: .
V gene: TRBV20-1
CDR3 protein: CSGWGRGETQYF
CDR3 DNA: TGCAGTGGTTGGGGCAGGGGAGAGACCCAGTACTTC

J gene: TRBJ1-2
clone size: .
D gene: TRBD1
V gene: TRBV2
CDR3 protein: CASSPGTGYNGYTF
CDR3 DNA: TGTGCCAGCAGTCCCGGGACAGGGTACAATGGCTACACCTTC

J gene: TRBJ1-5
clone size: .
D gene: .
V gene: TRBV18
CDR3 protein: CASSPQGGNNQPQHF
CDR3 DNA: TGTGCCAGCTCACCCCAAGGGGGTAACAATCAGCCCCAGCATTTT

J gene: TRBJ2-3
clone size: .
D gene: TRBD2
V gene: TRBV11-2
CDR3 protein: CASSSLSIAGGTTDTQYF
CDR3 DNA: TGTGCCAGCAGCTCTCTTTCTATAGCGGGGGGGACCACAGATACGCAGTATTTT

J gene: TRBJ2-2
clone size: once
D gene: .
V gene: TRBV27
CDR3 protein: CAARARPAGELFF
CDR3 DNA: TGTGCCGCCAGGGCCAGGCCGGCCGGGGAGCTGTTTTTT

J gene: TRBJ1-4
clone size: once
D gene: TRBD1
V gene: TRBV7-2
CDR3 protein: CASRPTGGSEKLFF
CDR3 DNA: TGTGCCAGCAGGCCAACAGGGGGAAGTGAAAAACTGTTTTTT

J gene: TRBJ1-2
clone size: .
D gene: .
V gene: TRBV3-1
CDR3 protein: CASSPRRPFRGYGYTF
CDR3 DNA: TGTGCCAGCAGCCCAAGGCGGCCCTTTAGGGGCTATGGCTACACCTTC

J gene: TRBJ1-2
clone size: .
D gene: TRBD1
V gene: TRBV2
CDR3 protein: CASSEDRNPYGYTF
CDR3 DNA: TGTGCCAGCAGTGAGGACAGGAACCCCTATGGCTACACCTTC

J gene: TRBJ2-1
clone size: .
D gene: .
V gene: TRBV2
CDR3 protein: CASSEEYNEQFF
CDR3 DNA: TGTGCCAGCAGTGAGGAATACAATGAGCAGTTCTTC

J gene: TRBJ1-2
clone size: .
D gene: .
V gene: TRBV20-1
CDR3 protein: CSARNHDSYGYTF
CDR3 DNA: TGCAGTGCTAGAAACCACGATTCCTATGGCTACACCTTC

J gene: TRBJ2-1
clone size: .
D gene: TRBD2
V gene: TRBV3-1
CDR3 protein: CASSQLAGTSNEQFF
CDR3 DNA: TGTGCCAGCAGCCAACTAGCGGGGACCTCCAATGAGCAGTTCTTC

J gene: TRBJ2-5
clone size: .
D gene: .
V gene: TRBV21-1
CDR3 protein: CASSKALTGQETQYF
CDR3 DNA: TGTGCCAGCAGCAAAGCGCTGACAGGACAAGAGACCCAGTACTTC

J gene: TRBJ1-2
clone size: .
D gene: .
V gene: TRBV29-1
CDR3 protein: CSVARGTDYGYTF
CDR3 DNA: TGCAGCGTTGCCCGCGGGACCGACTATGGCTACACCTTC

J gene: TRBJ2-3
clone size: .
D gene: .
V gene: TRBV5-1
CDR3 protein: CASSLAGGVGDTQYF
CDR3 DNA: TGCGCCAGCAGCTTGGCGGGGGGCGTCGGAGATACGCAGTATTTT

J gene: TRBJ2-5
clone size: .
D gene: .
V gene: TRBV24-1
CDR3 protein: CATRGDGETQYF
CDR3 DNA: TGTGCCACCAGGGGGGACGGGGAGACCCAGTACTTC

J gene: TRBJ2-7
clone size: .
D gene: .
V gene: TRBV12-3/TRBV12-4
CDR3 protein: CASSPTGTLYEQYF
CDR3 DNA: TGTGCCAGCAGTCCGACAGGGACTTTGTACGAGCAGTACTTC

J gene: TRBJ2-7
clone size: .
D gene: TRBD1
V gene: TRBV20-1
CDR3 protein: CSASTGTGGYEQYF
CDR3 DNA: TGCAGTGCTAGCACCGGGACAGGGGGCTACGAGCAGTACTTC

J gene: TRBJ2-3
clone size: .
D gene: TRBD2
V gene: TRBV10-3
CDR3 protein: CAITERGYTDTQYF
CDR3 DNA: TGTGCCATCACCGAGCGGGGCTACACAGATACGCAGTATTTT

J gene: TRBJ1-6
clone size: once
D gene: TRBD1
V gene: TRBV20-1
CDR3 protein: CSASDRGSSPLHF
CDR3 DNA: TGCAGTGCTTCAGACAGGGGCAGTTCACCCCTCCACTTT

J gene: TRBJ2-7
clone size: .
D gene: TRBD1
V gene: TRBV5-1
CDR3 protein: CASSYTGEEQYF
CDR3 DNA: TGCGCCAGCAGCTATACAGGGGAGGAGCAGTACTTC

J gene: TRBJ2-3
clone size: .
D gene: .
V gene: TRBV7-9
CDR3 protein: CATSIFTDTQYF
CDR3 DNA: TGTGCCACTAGCATCTTCACAGATACGCAGTATTTT

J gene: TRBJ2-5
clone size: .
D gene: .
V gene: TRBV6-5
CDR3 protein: CASSYGQWGETQYF
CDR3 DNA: TGTGCCAGCAGTTACGGTCAATGGGGGGAGACCCAGTACTTC

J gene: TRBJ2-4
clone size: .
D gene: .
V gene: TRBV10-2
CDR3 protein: CASSSRGAGSAKNIQYF
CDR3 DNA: TGCGCCAGCAGTTCCCGGGGGGCAGGGTCAGCCAAAAACATTCAGTACTTC